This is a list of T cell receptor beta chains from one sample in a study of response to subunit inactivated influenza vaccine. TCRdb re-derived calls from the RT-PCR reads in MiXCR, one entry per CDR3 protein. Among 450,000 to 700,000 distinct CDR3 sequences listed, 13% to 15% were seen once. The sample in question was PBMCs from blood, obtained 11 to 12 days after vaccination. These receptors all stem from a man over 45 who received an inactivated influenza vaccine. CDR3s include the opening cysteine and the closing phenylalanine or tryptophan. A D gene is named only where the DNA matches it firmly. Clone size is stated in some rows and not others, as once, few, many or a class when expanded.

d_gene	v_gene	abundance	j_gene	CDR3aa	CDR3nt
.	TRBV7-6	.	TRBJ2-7	CASSISTGHYEQYF	TGTGCCAGCAGCATAAGTACAGGGCACTACGAGCAGTACTTC
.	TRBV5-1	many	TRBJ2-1	CASSLNGLPNEQFF	TGCGCCAGCAGCTTGAACGGGCTACCCAATGAGCAGTTCTTC
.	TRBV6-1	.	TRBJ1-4	CASSEAGKEKLFF	TGTGCCAGCAGTGAAGCGGGGAAGGAAAAACTGTTTTTT
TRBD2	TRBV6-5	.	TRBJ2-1	CASSSTSVGAYNEQFF	TGTGCCAGCAGTTCGACTAGCGTTGGCGCCTACAATGAGCAGTTCTTC
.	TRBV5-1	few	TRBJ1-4	CASSPLPEGEKLFF	TGCGCCAGCAGCCCGCTACCCGAAGGCGAAAAACTGTTTTTT
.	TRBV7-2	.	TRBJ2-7	CASSFGQLDEQYF	TGTGCCAGCAGCTTCGGACAGTTAGACGAGCAGTACTTC
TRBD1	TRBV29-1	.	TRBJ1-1	CSTKGTGRTEAFF	TGCAGCACCAAGGGGACAGGAAGAACTGAAGCTTTCTTT
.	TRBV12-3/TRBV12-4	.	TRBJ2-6	CASSPQIAAGSGANVLTF	TGTGCCAGCAGTCCACAAATAGCCGCTGGCTCTGGGGCCAACGTCCTGACTTTC
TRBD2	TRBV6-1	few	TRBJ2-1	CASRPGGGKYNEQFF	TGTGCCAGCAGACCGGGGGGGGGGAAGTACAATGAGCAGTTCTTC
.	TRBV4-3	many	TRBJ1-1	CASSQDVGVGTEAFF	TGCGCCAGCAGCCAAGATGTGGGGGTTGGCACTGAAGCTTTCTTT
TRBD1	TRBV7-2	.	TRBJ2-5	CASSFSGGVSAAQYF	TGTGCCAGCAGCTTTTCAGGGGGCGTTAGTGCGGCCCAGTACTTC
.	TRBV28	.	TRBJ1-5	CASSLRVGANQPQHF	TGTGCCAGCAGTTTAAGGGTGGGGGCTAATCAGCCCCAGCATTTT
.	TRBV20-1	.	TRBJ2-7	CSARFHGSVLSYEQYF	TGCAGTGCTAGATTCCATGGTAGCGTACTATCCTACGAGCAGTACTTC
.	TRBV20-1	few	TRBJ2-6	CSARDVMGAGANVLTF	TGCAGTGCTAGAGATGTAATGGGGGCTGGGGCCAACGTCCTGACTTTC
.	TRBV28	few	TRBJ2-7	CASTEGVSSYEQYF	TGTGCCAGCACCGAAGGTGTGTCCTCCTACGAGCAGTACTTC
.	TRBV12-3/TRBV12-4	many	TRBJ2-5	CASRRDLETQYF	TGTGCCAGCAGGCGGGACTTAGAGACCCAGTACTTC
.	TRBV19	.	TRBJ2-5	CASSIKPPRGTQYF	TGTGCCAGTAGTATAAAACCACCTCGAGGGACCCAGTACTTC
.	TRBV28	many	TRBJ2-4	CASSPRLAKNIQYF	TGTGCCAGCAGCCCCAGGTTAGCCAAAAACATTCAGTACTTC
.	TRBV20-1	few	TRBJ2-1	CSATVSDNEQFF	TGCAGTGCTACGGTTTCGGACAATGAGCAGTTCTTC
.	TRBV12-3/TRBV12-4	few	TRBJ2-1	CASSSQPESSYNEQFF	TGTGCCAGCAGTTCCCAGCCCGAGAGCTCCTACAATGAGCAGTTCTTC
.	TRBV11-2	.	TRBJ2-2	CASSVRIENTGELFF	TGTGCCAGCAGCGTAAGGATCGAGAACACCGGGGAGCTGTTTTTT
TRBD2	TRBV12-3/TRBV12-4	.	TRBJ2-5	CASSFAAHLRGGRETQYF	TGTGCCAGCAGTTTCGCGGCCCACCTTCGGGGGGGCCGAGAGACCCAGTACTTC
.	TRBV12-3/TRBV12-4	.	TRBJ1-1	CASSFEGGGTEAFF	TGTGCCAGCAGTTTCGAGGGCGGTGGCACTGAAGCTTTCTTT
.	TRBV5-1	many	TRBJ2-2	CASSFLPQTNTGELFF	TGCGCCAGCAGCTTCCTTCCACAGACCAACACCGGGGAGCTGTTTTTT
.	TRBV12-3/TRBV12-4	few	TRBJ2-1	CASSQGHTFF	TGTGCCAGCAGTCAGGGACATACGTTCTTC
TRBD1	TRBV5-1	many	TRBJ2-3	CASSSRTGEDTQYF	TGCGCCAGCAGCTCGAGGACAGGGGAAGATACGCAGTATTTT
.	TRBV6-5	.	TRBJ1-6	CASSYQGRGSPLHF	TGTGCCAGCAGTTACCAGGGGCGAGGTTCACCCCTCCACTTT
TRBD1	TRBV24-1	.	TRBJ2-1	CATSEITGGSYNEQFF	TGTGCCACCAGTGAAATAACAGGGGGCTCCTACAATGAGCAGTTCTTC
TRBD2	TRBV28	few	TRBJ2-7	CASSFGTSGNSYEQYF	TGTGCCAGCAGTTTCGGCACTAGCGGGAACTCCTACGAGCAGTACTTC
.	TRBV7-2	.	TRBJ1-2	CASRNDAGHGYTF	TGTGCCAGCAGGAACGACGCCGGGCATGGCTACACCTTC
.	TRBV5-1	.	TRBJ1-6	CASTAGSRSNSPLHF	TGCGCCAGCACCGCAGGGAGTAGAAGTAATTCACCCCTCCACTTT
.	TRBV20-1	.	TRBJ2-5	CSARDWPTQYF	TGCAGTGCTAGAGATTGGCCGACCCAGTACTTC
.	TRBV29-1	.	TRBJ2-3	CSVGPWQASDTQYF	TGCAGCGTTGGCCCCTGGCAGGCCTCAGATACGCAGTATTTT
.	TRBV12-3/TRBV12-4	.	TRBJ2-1	CASKVTGAYNEQFF	TGTGCCAGCAAAGTGACGGGCGCCTACAATGAGCAGTTCTTC
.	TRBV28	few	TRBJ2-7	CASSSYNEQYF	TGTGCCAGCAGCAGTTACAACGAGCAGTACTTC
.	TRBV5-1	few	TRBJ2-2	CASSSGLKSSGIGELFF	TGCGCCAGCAGCTCGGGATTAAAAAGCTCAGGTATCGGGGAGCTGTTTTTT
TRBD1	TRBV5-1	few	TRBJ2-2	CASTTTGGSTGELFF	TGCGCCAGCACCACTACAGGGGGATCTACCGGGGAGCTGTTTTTT
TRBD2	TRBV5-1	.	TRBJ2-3	CASRPTSVSTDTQYF	TGCGCCAGCAGACCAACTAGCGTTAGCACAGATACGCAGTATTTT
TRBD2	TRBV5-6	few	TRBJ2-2	CASSSPLAGVGTGELFF	TGTGCCAGCAGCTCCCCATTAGCGGGAGTTGGGACCGGGGAGCTGTTTTTT
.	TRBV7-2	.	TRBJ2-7	CASSPWTVGPYEQYF	TGTGCCAGCAGCCCGTGGACAGTGGGGCCCTACGAGCAGTACTTC
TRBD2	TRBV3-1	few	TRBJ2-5	CASSHERGARETQYF	TGTGCCAGCAGCCATGAGCGGGGGGCTAGGGAGACCCAGTACTTC
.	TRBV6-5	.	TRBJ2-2	CASSYPREGSELFF	TGTGCCAGCAGTTACCCGAGAGAGGGGAGTGAGCTGTTTTTT
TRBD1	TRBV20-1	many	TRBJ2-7	CSASGGGQGISYEQYF	TGCAGTGCTAGCGGGGGAGGACAGGGAATTTCCTACGAGCAGTACTTC
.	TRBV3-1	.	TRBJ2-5	CASSQEWGRGRPTEAQYF	TGTGCCAGCAGCCAAGAGTGGGGCAGGGGCCGTCCCACAGAGGCCCAGTACTTC
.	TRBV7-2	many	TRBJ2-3	CASSLLGGQADTQYF	TGTGCCAGCAGCTTATTGGGGGGCCAGGCAGATACGCAGTATTTT
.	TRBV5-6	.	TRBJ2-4	CASRRSRVPKNIQYF	TGTGCCAGCAGGAGGAGTAGGGTTCCCAAAAACATTCAGTACTTC
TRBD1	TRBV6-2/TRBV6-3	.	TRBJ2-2	CASTRTGLAAGELFF	TGTGCCAGCACCAGGACAGGGTTGGCGGCCGGGGAGCTGTTTTTT
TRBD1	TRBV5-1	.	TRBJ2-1	CASSLGDRGSFDEQFF	TGCGCCAGCAGCTTGGGGGACAGGGGAAGTTTCGATGAGCAGTTCTTC
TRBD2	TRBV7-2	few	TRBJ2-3	CASSVASGRGGQDTQYF	TGTGCCAGCAGCGTTGCCTCTGGGCGGGGGGGCCAAGATACGCAGTATTTT
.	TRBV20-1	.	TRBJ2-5	CSATTPSGETQYF	TGCAGTGCTACGACCCCGTCGGGGGAGACCCAGTACTTC
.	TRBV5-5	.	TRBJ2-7	CASSLDGGRLYEQYF	TGTGCCAGCAGCTTGGATGGAGGGAGGTTGTACGAGCAGTACTTC
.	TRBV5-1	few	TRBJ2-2	CASNPGATGELFF	TGCGCCAGCAACCCAGGAGCTACCGGGGAGCTGTTTTTT
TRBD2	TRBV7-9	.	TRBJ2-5	CASSLIPSGFQETQYF	TGTGCCAGCAGCTTAATACCTAGCGGGTTCCAAGAGACCCAGTACTTC
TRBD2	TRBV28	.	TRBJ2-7	CASSLALAGPSYEQYF	TGTGCCAGCAGTTTAGCGCTAGCGGGACCAAGCTACGAGCAGTACTTC
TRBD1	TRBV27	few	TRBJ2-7	CASSFSGSGTGGYEQYF	TGTGCCAGCAGTTTCTCGGGCTCCGGCACAGGGGGCTACGAGCAGTACTTC
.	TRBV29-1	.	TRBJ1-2	CSVRHIRQVDGYTF	TGCAGCGTCCGGCACATACGTCAGGTGGATGGCTACACCTTC
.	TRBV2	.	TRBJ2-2	CASGEDTNTGELFF	TGTGCCAGCGGAGAGGACACGAACACCGGGGAGCTGTTTTTT